The clone carrying this T cell receptor beta chain has at least ten counts. No antigen is known for it. Other autoimmune diseases, uncontrolled infections, pregnancy or lactation excluded patients from enrollment. The source of the sample is a study of Graves' ophthalmopathy and Graves' hyperthyroidism. The study, taken as a whole, reports: Using 13 signatures, a model distinguished ophthalmopathy from stable hyperthyroidism, reaching 85% to 90% sensitivity and approximately 84% specificity. Most thyroid clonotypes with frequency above 0.001 were detected in blood too. Ophthalmopathy progression was predicted by the model at roughly 66% sensitivity and about 74% specificity.

Transcripts of RNA were the source for amplifying TCR beta CDR3 regions. HTBI-primed RT-PCR formed the first round, and a multiplex PCR formed the second. TCRdb re-derived calls from the multiplex PCR reads in MiXCR, one entry per CDR3 protein. This table holds approximately 330,000 distinct CDR3 sequences, roughly a sixth found once. V dropped 3 bases and J dropped 0; count of bases not matched to a gene: 5. Germline CDR1 reads MNHEY; CDR2 reads SVGAGI. This CDR3 is built from 16 residues. The chain joins TRBV6-5 to TRBJ2-4; 7 nucleotides agree with TRBD1. The clonotype was recovered from an adult man with Graves' ophthalmopathy. The sequencing sample was made of peripheral blood. In DNA form, the CDR3 reads TGTGCCAGCAGTTATACAGGGGCAAAAGCCAAAAACATTCAGTACTTC. It yields the protein CASSYTGAKAKNIQYF.